The next 11 T cell receptor beta chains were all read from a single sample in a study of regulatory T cells in long-lasting Graves disease. Arm-PCR with iRepertoire HTBI primers amplified the CDR3 regions for these TCR beta libraries. TCRdb used MiXCR to reprocess the multiplex PCR reads, holding one entry per CDR3 protein. This table has 700,000 or so distinct CDR3 sequences, about 30% appearing once. Time point noted: persistent/refractory GD, antithyroid drugs over 5 years with positive TRAb. After RNA was extracted from PBMCs, the TCR library was made from it. The input for sequencing was peripheral blood mononuclear cells (PBMCs), taken when the disease was refractory, from a patient treated with antithyroid drugs. The receptor set was obtained from a female donor with Graves disease.

There are many counts of this clonotype. The rearrangement joins TRBV20-1 to TRBJ2-5; D may be TRBD2 (5 bases). Germline CDR1 DFQATT, CDR2 SNEGSKA (reference sequence). The CDR3 extends over 15 amino acids. Trimming left V 3 bases short and J 4 bases short, with 18 bases between. As DNA, the CDR3 is TGCAGTGCTAGTTCGACCCAGGACTCCGTAGAGACCCAGTACTTC. This codes for CSASSTQDSVETQYF.

This clonotype was seen only a few times. J is TRBJ1-4 and V is TRBV24-1; the match to TRBD1 covers 9 bases. The CDR3 is 15 residues long. Germline values: CDR1 KGHDR, CDR2 SFDVKD. V lost 2 bases to trimming and J lost 7 bases; unmatched junction nucleotides: 4. This chain's CDR3 is CATSDSGQGSEKLFF. CDR3 DNA: TGTGCCACCAGTGATTCGGGACAGGGAAGTGAAAAACTGTTTTTT.

V gene TRBV29-1 combines with J gene TRBJ1-2; D may be TRBD1 (6 bases). Germline V gene lookup returns CDR1 SQVTM and CDR2 ANQGSEA. This CDR3 comprises 12 residues. The V end lost 6 bases, the J end lost 6 bases, and 14 bases lay between the germline ends. CDR3 in amino acids: CSVEDSRDGYTF. Here the CDR3 DNA reads TGCAGCGTCGAGGACAGCCGGGATGGCTACACCTTC.

A word on this clonotype: The junction departs from germline at one end; a sequencing error may be responsible. V is TRBV30 and J is TRBJ1-1; D gene unclear. Germline V lookup: CDR1 GTSNPN, CDR2 SVGIG (reference sequence). The CDR3 runs to 11 residues. CDR3 bases: TGTGCCTGGAGTGTACGGCTGAAAGCTGTCTTT. Its translation: CAWSVRLKAVF.

V usage is TRBV12-3 or TRBV12-4 and J usage is TRBJ2-2, with 12 bases aligning to TRBD2. The CDR3 consists of 18 residues. The V gene end was trimmed by 7 bases and the J gene end by 5 bases; junction bases not matched to a gene: 14. CDR3 bases: TGTGCCAGCACTTTCCTCCGACTAGCGGGAGAGGGGACCGGGGAGCTGTTTTTT. Its translation: CASTFLRLAGEGTGELFF.

The V gene is TRBV6-1, the J gene TRBJ1-5; D is uncertain. Germline CDR1 MNHNS, CDR2 SASEGT. The CDR3 contains 15 residues. V was trimmed by 1 base and J by 0 bases, leaving 7 bases between them. CDR3 in amino acids: CASSEELYSNQPQHF. The CDR3, as DNA: TGTGCCAGCAGTGAAGAACTGTATAGCAATCAGCCCCAGCATTTT.

The chain employs TRBV20-1 and TRBJ2-7, with a tentative D call TRBD2 (6 bases). The CDR3 is made up of 15 amino acids. The germline V and J ends were trimmed by 4 bases and 5 bases, with 21 bases remaining between them. Germline lookup yields CDR1 DFQATT and CDR2 SNEGSKA (reference sequence). The CDR3 DNA sequence: TGCAGTGCTATCCGCCCGGGGGAGTCCCGGCACGAGCAGTACTTC. It yields the protein CSAIRPGESRHEQYF.

V usage is TRBV11-1 and J usage is TRBJ1-1; D remains ambiguous. The germline CDR1 and CDR2 sequences are SGHAT and FQDESV (reference sequence). V dropped 3 bases and J dropped 4 bases, with 9 bases sitting between them. CDR3 length equals 13 residues. Written as DNA, the CDR3 is TGTGCCAGCAGCTTTACAGAAGGCACTGAAGCTTTCTTT. It yields the protein CASSFTEGTEAFF.

The chain links TRBV11-1 to TRBJ2-3; 13 positions match TRBD2. CDR1 is SGHAT and CDR2 is FQDESV in the germline V gene (reference sequence). The CDR3 length is 16 residues. The V gene end was trimmed by 5 bases and the J gene end by 5 bases; junction bases not matched to a gene: 7. CDR3 DNA: TGTGCCAGCAGCCCAACTAGCGGGAGGGACCAAGATACGCAGTATTTT. Its protein is CASSPTSGRDQDTQYF.

The chain recombines TRBV6-1 with TRBJ2-7; D might be TRBD1 (6 bases). The V gene's germline CDR1 is MNHNS and CDR2 SASEGT. The CDR3 runs to 12 residues. V was cut by 10 bases and J by 6 bases, with 16 bases left in between. The CDR3 DNA reads as TGTGCCACCAGGGGATGGGGTTCCGAGCAGTACTTC. Protein product: CATRGWGSEQYF.

CDR3 nucleotide sequence: TGTGCCAGCTCACCAGTACGGTACACTGAAGCTTTCTTT. Amino acids: CASSPVRYTEAFF. The chain combines TRBV18 with TRBJ1-1; D is undetermined. V shed 2 bases and J shed 3 bases, with 7 bases lying between them. The CDR3 loop spans 13 amino acids. CDR1 KGHSH and CDR2 LQKENI come from the germline V gene.